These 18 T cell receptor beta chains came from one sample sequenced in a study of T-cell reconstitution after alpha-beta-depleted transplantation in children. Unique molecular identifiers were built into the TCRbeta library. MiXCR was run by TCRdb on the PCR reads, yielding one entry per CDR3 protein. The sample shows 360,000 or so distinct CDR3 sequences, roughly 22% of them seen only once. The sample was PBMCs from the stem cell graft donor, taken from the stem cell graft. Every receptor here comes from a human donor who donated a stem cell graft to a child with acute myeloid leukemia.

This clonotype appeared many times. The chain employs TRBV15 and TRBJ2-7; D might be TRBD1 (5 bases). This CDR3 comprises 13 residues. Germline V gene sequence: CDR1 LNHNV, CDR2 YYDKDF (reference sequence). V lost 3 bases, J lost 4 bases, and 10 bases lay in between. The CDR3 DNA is TGTGCCACCAGCAGGGGGCAGTATTACGAGCAGTACTTC. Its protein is CATSRGQYYEQYF.

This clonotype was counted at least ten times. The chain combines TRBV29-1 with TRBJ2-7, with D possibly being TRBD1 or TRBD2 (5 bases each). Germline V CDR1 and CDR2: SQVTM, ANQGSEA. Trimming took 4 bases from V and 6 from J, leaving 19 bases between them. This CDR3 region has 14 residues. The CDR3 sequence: CSVGFRQFGGEQYF. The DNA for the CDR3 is TGCAGCGTTGGATTTCGGCAGTTTGGGGGCGAGCAGTACTTC.

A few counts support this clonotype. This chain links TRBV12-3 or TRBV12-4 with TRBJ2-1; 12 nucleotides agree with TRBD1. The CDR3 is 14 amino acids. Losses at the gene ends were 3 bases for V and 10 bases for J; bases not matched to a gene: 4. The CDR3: CASSFGTGGREQFF. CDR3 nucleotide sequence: TGTGCCAGCAGTTTTGGGACAGGGGGCAGGGAGCAGTTCTTC.

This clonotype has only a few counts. Here the CDR3 reads CATSSNEKLFF. CDR3 bases: TGTGCCACCAGCAGTAATGAAAAACTGTTTTTT. The rearrangement uses TRBV15 and TRBJ1-4; D gene ambiguous. Looked up from germline, CDR1 is LNHNV and CDR2 is YYDKDF (reference sequence). V shed 3 bases and J shed 4 bases, with 0 bases lying between them. This CDR3 is 11 amino acids long.

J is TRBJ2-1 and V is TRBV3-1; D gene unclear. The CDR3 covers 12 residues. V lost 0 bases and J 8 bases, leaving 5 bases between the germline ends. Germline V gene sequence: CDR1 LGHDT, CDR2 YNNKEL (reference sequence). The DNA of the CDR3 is TGTGCCAGCAGCCAAGAATTCCATGAGCAGTTCTTC. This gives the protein CASSQEFHEQFF.

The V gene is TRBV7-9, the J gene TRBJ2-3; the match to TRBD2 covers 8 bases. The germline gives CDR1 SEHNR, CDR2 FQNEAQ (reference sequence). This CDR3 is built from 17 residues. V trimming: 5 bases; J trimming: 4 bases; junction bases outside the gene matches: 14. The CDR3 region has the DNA TGTGCCAGCAGCCCGCCACGGGAGGGAATCGGTTCAGATACGCAGTATTTT. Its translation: CASSPPREGIGSDTQYF.

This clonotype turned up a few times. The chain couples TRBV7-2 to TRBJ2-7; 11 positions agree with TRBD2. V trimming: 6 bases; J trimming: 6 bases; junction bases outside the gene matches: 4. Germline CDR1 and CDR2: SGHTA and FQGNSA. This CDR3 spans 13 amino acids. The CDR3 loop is CASRASGRSEQYF. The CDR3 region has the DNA TGTGCCAGCAGGGCTAGCGGGAGGTCCGAGCAGTACTTC.

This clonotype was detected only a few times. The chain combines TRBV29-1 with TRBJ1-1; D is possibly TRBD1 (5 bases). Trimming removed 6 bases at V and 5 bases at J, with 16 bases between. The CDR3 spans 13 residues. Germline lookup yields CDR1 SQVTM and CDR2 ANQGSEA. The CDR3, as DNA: TGCAGCGTCGGGACGGACCCCGAGACTGAAGCTTTCTTT. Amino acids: CSVGTDPETEAFF.

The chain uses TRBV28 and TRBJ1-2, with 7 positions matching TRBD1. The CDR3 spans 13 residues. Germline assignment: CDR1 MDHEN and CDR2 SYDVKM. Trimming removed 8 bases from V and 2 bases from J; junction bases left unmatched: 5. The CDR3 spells CASRTGSNYGYTF. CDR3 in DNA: TGTGCCAGCCGGACAGGCTCGAACTATGGCTACACCTTC.

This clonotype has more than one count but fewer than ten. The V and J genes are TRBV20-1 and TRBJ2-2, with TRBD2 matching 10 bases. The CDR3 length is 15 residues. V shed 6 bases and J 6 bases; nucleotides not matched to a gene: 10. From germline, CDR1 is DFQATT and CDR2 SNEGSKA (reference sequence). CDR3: CSAKRASGSPGELFF. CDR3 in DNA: TGCAGTGCCAAACGGGCTAGCGGGAGTCCCGGGGAGCTGTTTTTT.

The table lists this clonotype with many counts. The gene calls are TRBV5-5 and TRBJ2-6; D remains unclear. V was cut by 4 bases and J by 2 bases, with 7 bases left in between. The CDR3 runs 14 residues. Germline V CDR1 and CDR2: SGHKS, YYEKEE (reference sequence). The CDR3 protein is CASSPETGANVLTF. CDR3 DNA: TGTGCCAGCAGCCCCGAAACTGGGGCCAACGTCCTGACTTTC.

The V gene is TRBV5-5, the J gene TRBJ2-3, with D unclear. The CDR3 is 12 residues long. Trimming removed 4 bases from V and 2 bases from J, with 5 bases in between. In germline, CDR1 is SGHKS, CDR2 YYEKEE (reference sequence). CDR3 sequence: CASSATTDTQYF. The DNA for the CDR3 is TGTGCCAGCAGCGCGACCACAGATACGCAGTATTTT. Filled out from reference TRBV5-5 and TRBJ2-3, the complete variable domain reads DAGVTQSPTHLIKTRGQQVTLRCSPISGHKSVSWYQQVLGQGPQFIFQYYEKEERGRGNFPDRFSARQFPNYSSELNVNALLLGDSALYLCASSATTDTQYFGPGTRLTVL.

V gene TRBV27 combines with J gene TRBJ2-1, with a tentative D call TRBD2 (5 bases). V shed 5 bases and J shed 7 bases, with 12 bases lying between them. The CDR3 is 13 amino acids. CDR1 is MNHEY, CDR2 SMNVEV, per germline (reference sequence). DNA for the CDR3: TGTGCCAGCAGTATCGGGATTCAAAATGAGCAGTTCTTC. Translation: CASSIGIQNEQFF.

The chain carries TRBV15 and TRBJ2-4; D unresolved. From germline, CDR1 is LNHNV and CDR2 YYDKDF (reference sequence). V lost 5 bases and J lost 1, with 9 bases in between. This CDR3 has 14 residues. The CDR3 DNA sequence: TGTGCCACCAGCGAGTATTCGGCCAAAAACATTCAGTACTTC. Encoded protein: CATSEYSAKNIQYF.

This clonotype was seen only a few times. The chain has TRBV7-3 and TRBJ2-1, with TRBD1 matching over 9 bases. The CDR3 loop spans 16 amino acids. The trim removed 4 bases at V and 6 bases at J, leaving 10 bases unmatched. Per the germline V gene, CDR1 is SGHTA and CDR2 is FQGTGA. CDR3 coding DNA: TGTGCCAGCAGCTCAACGGGACAGGGCAAAGGCAATGAGCAGTTCTTC. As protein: CASSSTGQGKGNEQFF.

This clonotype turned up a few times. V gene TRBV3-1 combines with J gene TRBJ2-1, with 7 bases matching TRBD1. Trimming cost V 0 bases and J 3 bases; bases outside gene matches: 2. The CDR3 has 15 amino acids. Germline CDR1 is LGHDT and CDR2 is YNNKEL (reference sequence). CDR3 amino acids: CASSQEGGIYNEQFF. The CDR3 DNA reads TGTGCCAGCAGCCAAGAAGGGGGCATCTACAATGAGCAGTTCTTC.

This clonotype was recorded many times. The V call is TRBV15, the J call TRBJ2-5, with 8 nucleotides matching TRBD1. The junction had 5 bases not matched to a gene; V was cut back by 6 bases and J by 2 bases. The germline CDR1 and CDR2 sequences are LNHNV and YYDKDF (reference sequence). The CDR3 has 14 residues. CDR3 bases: TGTGCCACCAGAAAGGACAGGGAACAAGAGACCCAGTACTTC. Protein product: CATRKDREQETQYF.

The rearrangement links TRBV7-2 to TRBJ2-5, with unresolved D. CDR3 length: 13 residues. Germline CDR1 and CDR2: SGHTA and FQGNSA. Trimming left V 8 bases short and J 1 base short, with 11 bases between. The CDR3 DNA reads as TGTGCCAGCGCGGTTTTTCCCCAAGAGACCCAGTACTTC. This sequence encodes CASAVFPQETQYF.